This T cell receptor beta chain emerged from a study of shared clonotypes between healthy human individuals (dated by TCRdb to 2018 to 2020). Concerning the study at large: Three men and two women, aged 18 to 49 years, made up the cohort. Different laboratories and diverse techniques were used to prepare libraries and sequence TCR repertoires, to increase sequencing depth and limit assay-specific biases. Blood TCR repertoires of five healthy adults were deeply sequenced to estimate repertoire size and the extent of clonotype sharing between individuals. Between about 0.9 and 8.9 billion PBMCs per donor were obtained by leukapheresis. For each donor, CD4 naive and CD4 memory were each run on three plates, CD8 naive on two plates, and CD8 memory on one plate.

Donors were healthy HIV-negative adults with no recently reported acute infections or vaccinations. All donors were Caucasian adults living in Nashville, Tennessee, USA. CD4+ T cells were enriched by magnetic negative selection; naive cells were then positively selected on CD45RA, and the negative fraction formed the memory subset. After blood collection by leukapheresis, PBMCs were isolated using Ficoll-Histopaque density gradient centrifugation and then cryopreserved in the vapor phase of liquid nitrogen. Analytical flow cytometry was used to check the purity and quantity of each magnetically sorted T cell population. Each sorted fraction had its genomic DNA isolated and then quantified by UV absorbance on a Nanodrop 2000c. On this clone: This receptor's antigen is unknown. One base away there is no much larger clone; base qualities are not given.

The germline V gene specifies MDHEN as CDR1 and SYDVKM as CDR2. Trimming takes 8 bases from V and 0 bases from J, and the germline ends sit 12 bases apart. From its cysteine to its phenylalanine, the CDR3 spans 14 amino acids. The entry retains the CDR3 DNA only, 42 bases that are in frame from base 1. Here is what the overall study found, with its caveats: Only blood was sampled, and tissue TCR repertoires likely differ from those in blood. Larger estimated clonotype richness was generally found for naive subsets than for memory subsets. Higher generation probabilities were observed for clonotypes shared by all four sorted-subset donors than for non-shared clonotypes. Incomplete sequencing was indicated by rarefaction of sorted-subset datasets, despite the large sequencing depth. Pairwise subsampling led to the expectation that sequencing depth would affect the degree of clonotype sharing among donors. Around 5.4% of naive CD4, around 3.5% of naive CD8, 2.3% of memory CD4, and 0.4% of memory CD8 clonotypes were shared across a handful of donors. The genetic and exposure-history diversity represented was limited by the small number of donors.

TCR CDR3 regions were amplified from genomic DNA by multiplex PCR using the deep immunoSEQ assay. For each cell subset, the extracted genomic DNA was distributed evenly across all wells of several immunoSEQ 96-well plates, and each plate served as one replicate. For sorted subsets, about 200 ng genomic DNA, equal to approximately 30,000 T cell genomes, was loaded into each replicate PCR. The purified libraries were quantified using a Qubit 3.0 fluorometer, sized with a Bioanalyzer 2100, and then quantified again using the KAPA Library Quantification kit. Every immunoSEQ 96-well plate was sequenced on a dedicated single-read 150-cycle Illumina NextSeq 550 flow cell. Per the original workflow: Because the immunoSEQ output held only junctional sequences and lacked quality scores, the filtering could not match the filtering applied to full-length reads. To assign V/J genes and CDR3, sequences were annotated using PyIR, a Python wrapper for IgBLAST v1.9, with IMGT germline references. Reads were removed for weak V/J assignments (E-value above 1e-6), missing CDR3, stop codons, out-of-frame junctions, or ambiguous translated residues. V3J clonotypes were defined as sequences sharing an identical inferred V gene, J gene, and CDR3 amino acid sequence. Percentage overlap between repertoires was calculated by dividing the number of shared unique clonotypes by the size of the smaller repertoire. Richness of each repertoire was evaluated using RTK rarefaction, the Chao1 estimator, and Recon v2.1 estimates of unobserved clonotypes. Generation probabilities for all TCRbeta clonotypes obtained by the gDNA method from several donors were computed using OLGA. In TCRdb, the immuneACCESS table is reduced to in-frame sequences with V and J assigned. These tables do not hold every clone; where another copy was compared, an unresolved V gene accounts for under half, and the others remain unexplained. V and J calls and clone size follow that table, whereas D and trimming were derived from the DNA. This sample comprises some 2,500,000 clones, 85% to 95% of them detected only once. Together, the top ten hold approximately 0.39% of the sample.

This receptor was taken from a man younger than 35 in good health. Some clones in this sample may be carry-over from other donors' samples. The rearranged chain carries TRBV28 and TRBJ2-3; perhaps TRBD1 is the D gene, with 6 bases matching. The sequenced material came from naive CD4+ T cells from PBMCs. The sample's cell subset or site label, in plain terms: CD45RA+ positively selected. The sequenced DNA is TGTGCCAGCGGGGTACAGGGAAGCACAGATACGCAGTATTTT. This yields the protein CASGVQGSTDTQYF.